The 2 T cell receptor beta chains below all came from one sample that was sequenced in a study of CD8 T cells in Susac syndrome. Random-hexamer reverse transcription was applied to about 0.45 to 1 ug RNA. MiXCR, run by TCRdb on the immunoSEQ multiplex PCR reads, gives a single entry per CDR3 protein. The table shows 150,000 to 200,000 distinct CDR3 sequences, with roughly 95% occurring only once. The specimen was CD4+ T cells from PBMCs. Source of these receptors: a human donor with multiple sclerosis.

The CDR3 here is CASSGTGLGTQYF. CDR3 bases: TGTGCCAGCTCCGGGACAGGTCTCGGGACCCAGTACTTC. This sequence joins TRBV19 and TRBJ2-5, with TRBD1 matching 8 bases. V was pared by 9 bases and J by 7 bases, with 10 bases of the junction left unmatched. CDR1 is LNHDA, CDR2 SQIVND, per germline (reference sequence). This CDR3 spans 13 amino acids.

V usage is TRBV5-6 and J usage is TRBJ1-2; a weak D match, TRBD1 (6 bases). CDR3 length equals 16 residues. Looked up from germline, CDR1 is SGHDT and CDR2 is YYEEEE. V lost 1 base, J lost 6 bases, and 19 bases lay in between. CDR3 protein: CASSLFDRTTNHGYTF. For the CDR3, the DNA is TGTGCCAGCAGCTTGTTCGACAGGACAACGAATCATGGCTACACCTTC.